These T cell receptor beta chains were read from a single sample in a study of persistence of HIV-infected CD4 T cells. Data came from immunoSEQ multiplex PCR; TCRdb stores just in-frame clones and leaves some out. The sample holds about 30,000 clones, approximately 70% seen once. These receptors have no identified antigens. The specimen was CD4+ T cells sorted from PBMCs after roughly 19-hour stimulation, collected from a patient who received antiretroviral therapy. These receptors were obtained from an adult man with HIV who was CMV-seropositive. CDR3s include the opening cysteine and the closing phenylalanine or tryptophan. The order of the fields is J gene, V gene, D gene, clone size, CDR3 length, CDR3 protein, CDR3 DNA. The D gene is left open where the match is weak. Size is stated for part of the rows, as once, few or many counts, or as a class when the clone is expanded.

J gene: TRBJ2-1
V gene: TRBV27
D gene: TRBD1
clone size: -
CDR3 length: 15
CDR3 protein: CASSLPGQGRNEQFF
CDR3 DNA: TGTGCCAGCAGTCTGCCGGGACAGGGGAGGAATGAGCAGTTCTTC

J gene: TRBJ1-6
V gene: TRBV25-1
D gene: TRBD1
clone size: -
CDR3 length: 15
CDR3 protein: CASSELGTDNSPLHF
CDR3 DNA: TGTGCCAGCAGTGAATTGGGGACAGATAATTCACCCCTCCACTTT

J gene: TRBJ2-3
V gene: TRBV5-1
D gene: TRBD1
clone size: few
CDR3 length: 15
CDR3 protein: CASSHLGQGSDTQYF
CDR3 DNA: TGCGCCAGCAGTCATCTTGGACAGGGGTCAGATACGCAGTATTTT

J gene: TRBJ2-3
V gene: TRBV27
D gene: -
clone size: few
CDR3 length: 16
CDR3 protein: CASSLLPGASTDTQYF
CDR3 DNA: TGTGCCAGCAGTTTACTACCGGGGGCCAGCACAGATACGCAGTATTTT

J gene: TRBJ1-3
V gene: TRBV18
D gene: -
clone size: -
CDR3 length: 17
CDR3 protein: CASSPATGSSSGNTIYF
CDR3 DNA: TGTGCCAGCTCACCCGCGACCGGATCCTCCTCTGGAAACACCATATATTTT

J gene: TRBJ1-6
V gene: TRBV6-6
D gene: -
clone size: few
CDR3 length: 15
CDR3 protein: CASSFQGSGSSPLHF
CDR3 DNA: TGTGCCAGCAGTTTCCAGGGGAGTGGGAGTTCACCCCTCCACTTT

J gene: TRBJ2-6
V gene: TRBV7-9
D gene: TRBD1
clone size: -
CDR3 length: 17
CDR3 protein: CASSSRTGETGANVLTF
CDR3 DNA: TGTGCCAGCAGCTCCCGGACAGGGGAAACTGGGGCCAACGTCCTGACTTTC

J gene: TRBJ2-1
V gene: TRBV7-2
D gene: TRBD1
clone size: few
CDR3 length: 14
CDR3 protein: CASTHALQGGEQFF
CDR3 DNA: TGTGCCAGCACCCACGCCCTACAGGGGGGTGAGCAGTTCTTC

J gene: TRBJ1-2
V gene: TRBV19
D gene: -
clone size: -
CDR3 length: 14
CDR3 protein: CASTPTGALYGYTF
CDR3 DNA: TGTGCCAGTACCCCGACAGGAGCCCTCTATGGCTACACCTTC

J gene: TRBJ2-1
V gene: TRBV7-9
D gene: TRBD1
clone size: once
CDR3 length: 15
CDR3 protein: CASSLGRTGGNEQFF
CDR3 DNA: TGTGCCAGCAGCTTGGGGAGGACAGGGGGCAATGAGCAGTTCTTC

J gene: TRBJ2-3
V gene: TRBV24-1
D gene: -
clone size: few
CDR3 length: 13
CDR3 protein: CATSGGHTDTQYF
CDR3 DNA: TGTGCCACCAGTGGAGGTCACACAGATACGCAGTATTTT